This T cell receptor (beta chain) was documented in a study of T cell responses to AZD1222 COVID-19 vaccine. Note on this clone: Its antigen is not known.

The CDR3 length is 14 residues. Germline values: CDR1 KGHDR, CDR2 SFDVKD. The V gene lost 8 bases and the J gene lost 3 bases, with 13 bases spanning the gap. Findings of the study overall: Every sample of the repertoires postdated the peak T cell response. Clonal diversity may have been underestimated in mostly white British donors. Two doses of AZD1222 preceded a rise in Spike-specific TCR breadth and depth.

Sequencing was performed with immunoSEQ multiplex PCR; in TCRdb, only in-frame clones are kept and a portion is missing. The data show about 110,000 clones, roughly 92% seen once. The receptor was derived from an adult who received the AZD1222 COVID-19 vaccine. The input for sequencing was peripheral blood, taken 28 days after the second AZD1222 dose. The chain is built from TRBV24-1 and TRBJ2-1, with D possibly TRBD2 on 6 matching bases. CDR3 region: CATKGGSDYNEQFF. The CDR3 coding sequence is TGTGCCACCAAAGGAGGGTCCGACTACAATGAGCAGTTCTTC.